Below are 27 T cell receptor beta chains sequenced from a single sample in a study of blood T cell repertoires in COVID-19. TCRdb's table, derived via immunoSEQ multiplex PCR, lists solely in-frame clones and lacks some. Of about 500,000 clones listed, 75% to 90% are singletons. The sample comprised PBMCs or T cells enriched from blood (not recorded which). The receptor set was obtained from a woman under 30 who had recovered from COVID-19.

The V gene is TRBV20-1, the J gene TRBJ2-5; TRBD1 matches at 7 bases. CDR3 length: 16 amino acids. CDR1 is DFQATT, CDR2 SNEGSKA, per germline (reference sequence). The junction had 11 bases not matched to a gene; V was cut back by 3 bases and J by 1 base. CDR3 protein: CSASPLRGPSQETQYF. CDR3 coding DNA: TGCAGTGCTAGTCCACTAAGGGGGCCGTCCCAAGAGACCCAGTACTTC.

The rearrangement uses TRBV7-8 and TRBJ1-5, with 7 bases lining up with TRBD1. Per the germline V gene, CDR1 is SGHVS and CDR2 is FQNEAQ. The trim removed 5 bases at V and 5 bases at J, leaving 9 bases unmatched. The CDR3 runs 15 residues. CDR3 bases: TGTGCCAGCAGCGCCCGGGACAGCCCGGATCAGCCCCAGCATTTT. It yields the protein CASSARDSPDQPQHF.

CDR3 amino acids: CASWTGDPGNTIYF. For the CDR3, the DNA is TGCGCCAGTTGGACAGGGGACCCTGGAAACACCATATATTTT. The chain links TRBV5-1 to TRBJ1-3; 9 positions agree with TRBD1. With 8 bases clipped from V and 2 bases from J, the junction kept 5 bases outside the gene matches. CDR3 size: 14 residues. Germline CDR1 SGHRS, CDR2 YFSETQ.

The CDR3: CASTATSGGYNEQFF. CDR3 nucleotides: TGTGCCAGCACCGCGACTAGCGGGGGCTACAATGAGCAGTTCTTC. The V gene is TRBV6-5, the J gene TRBJ2-1; TRBD2 aligns across 12 bases. V shed 7 bases, J shed 3 bases, and the junction held 4 bases outside the gene matches. This CDR3 is built from 15 residues. In germline, CDR1 is MNHEY, CDR2 SVGAGI.

Turning to this clone: The sample has other DNA sequences that encode this CDR3 too. The chain employs TRBV3-1 (or the pseudogene TRBV3-2) and TRBJ2-7; 11 nucleotides agree with TRBD1. V lost 3 bases, J lost 7 bases, and 5 bases stayed unmatched. The CDR3 runs 14 residues. Germline CDR1 and CDR2: LGHDT and YNNKEL (reference sequence). The CDR3 protein is CASSQDGQGAEQYF. Here the CDR3 DNA reads TGTGCCAGCAGCCAGGACGGACAGGGGGCGGAGCAGTACTTC.

The chain recombines TRBV5-1 with TRBJ2-5; 8 positions agree with TRBD2. The V gene end was trimmed by 2 bases and the J gene end by 3 bases; junction bases not matched to a gene: 9. Germline V lookup: CDR1 SGHRS, CDR2 YFSETQ. The CDR3 sequence is 16 residues long. CDR3 DNA sequence: TGCGCCAGCAGCTTAGGGCCGGGGGGGATGGAAGAGACCCAGTACTTC. Its translation: CASSLGPGGMEETQYF.

The gene calls are TRBV11-2 and TRBJ1-1; D call uncertain. The CDR3 spans 13 residues. The V and J ends lost 6 bases and 5 bases respectively, with 13 bases between them. Germline CDR1 and CDR2: SGHAT and FQNNGV. CDR3 coding DNA: TGTGCCAGCAGAAAACTAGGAACGACTGAAGCTTTCTTT. Translation gives CASRKLGTTEAFF.

The chain has TRBV9 and TRBJ1-4; TRBD1 is a possible D gene (5 bases). CDR3 length: 14 residues. V gave up 4 bases and J gave up 12 bases, with 19 bases separating them. Germline V gives CDR1 SGDLS, CDR2 YYNGEE. CDR3 region: CASSPTRGEVELFF. The DNA for the CDR3 is TGTGCCAGCAGCCCCACCCGGGGGGAAGTGGAACTGTTTTTT.

The CDR3, as DNA: TGTGCCAGCAGCCCCGGGGGCTCTGGAAACACCATATATTTT. This gives the protein CASSPGGSGNTIYF. The chain combines TRBV11-2 with TRBJ1-3; TRBD1 might be the D (5 bases). The germline V gene has CDR1 SGHAT and CDR2 FQNNGV. V shed 5 bases and J shed 0 bases, with 8 bases lying between them. This CDR3 is built from 14 residues.

The chain links TRBV5-1 to TRBJ2-5; the D gene is possibly TRBD2 (5 bases). The germline V gene encodes CDR1 SGHRS and CDR2 YFSETQ. The CDR3 sequence is 13 residues long. Trimming shortened V by 3 bases and J by 5 bases, and 11 bases separated the two germline ends. The CDR3 DNA is TGCGCCAGCAGCTATGGGGAGAGGGAGACCCAGTACTTC. This encodes CASSYGERETQYF.

V gene TRBV12-3 or TRBV12-4 combines with J gene TRBJ1-3; D gene uncertain. V lost 3 bases, J lost 4 bases, and 7 bases lay in between. The CDR3 runs 13 residues. The CDR3 spells CASSFFPGNTIYF. The CDR3 nucleotides read TGTGCCAGCAGTTTCTTCCCCGGAAACACCATATATTTT.

V is TRBV19 and J is TRBJ1-1; 8 nucleotides align to TRBD1. J lost 2 bases, V lost 5 bases, and 7 bases had no gene match. The CDR3 spans 15 residues. Germline V gene data show CDR1 as LNHDA and CDR2 as SQIVND (reference sequence). DNA of the CDR3: TGTGCCAGTAGTTCCATAGGACAGGGCAACACTGAAGCTTTCTTT. This translates into CASSSIGQGNTEAFF.

A single count supports this clone. The chain links TRBV9 to TRBJ2-6; D uncertain. CDR1 and CDR2 from the germline V gene are SGDLS and YYNGEE. This CDR3 contains 14 residues. Trimming removed 3 bases at V and 1 base at J, with 5 bases between. CDR3 sequence reads: CASSDYSGANVLTF. The CDR3 region has the DNA TGTGCCAGCAGCGACTATTCTGGGGCCAACGTCCTGACTTTC.

The rearrangement joins TRBV7-9 to TRBJ1-1; D remains unclear. Germline CDR1 is SEHNR and CDR2 is FQNEAQ (reference sequence). Trimming removed 5 bases from V and 1 base from J, with 14 bases in between. There are 15 residues in the CDR3. CDR3: CASSPSPGANTEAFF. CDR3 coding DNA: TGTGCCAGCAGCCCCAGCCCGGGAGCGAACACTGAAGCTTTCTTT.

This sequence joins TRBV6-5 and TRBJ1-5, with 7 bases aligning to TRBD1. This CDR3 comprises 13 residues. Germline V gene data show CDR1 as MNHEY and CDR2 as SVGAGI. V lost 9 bases, J lost 4 bases, and 6 bases stayed unmatched. CDR3 bases: TGTGCCAGTTCGACAGGGAGGAATCAGCCCCAGCATTTT. Its translation is CASSTGRNQPQHF.

The chain employs TRBV15 and TRBJ1-2; D uncertain. The germline CDR1 and CDR2 sequences are LNHNV and YYDKDF (reference sequence). The V gene lost 1 base and the J gene lost 2 bases, with 11 bases spanning the gap. This CDR3 region has 15 residues. Here the CDR3 reads CATSRGYTGNYGYTF. The CDR3 DNA reads TGTGCCACCAGCAGAGGGTACACGGGGAACTATGGCTACACCTTC.

The chain links TRBV18 to TRBJ2-3; 8 nucleotides line up with TRBD2. Germline V CDR1 and CDR2: KGHSH, LQKENI. The junction had 9 bases not matched to a gene; V was cut back by 6 bases and J by 1 base. The CDR3 has 16 residues. The DNA of the CDR3 is TGTGCCAGCTCCCCCACCCCAGCGGGGGGCACAGATACGCAGTATTTT. This codes for CASSPTPAGGTDTQYF.

This rearrangement joins TRBV5-5 to TRBJ1-2; perhaps TRBD1 as D (5 bases). In germline, CDR1 is SGHKS, CDR2 YYEKEE (reference sequence). This CDR3 is built from 13 residues. With 4 bases removed from V and 0 bases from J, the gap between germline ends came to 7 bases. CDR3 protein: CASSATANYGYTF. CDR3 nucleotides: TGTGCCAGCAGCGCGACAGCTAACTATGGCTACACCTTC.

The genes are TRBV14 and TRBJ1-1; possible D gene TRBD1, 6 bases. V was clipped by 4 bases and J by 1 base, with 16 bases between them. Germline V lookup: CDR1 SGHDN, CDR2 FVKESK. CDR3 length: 16 residues. CDR3 nucleotide sequence: TGTGCCAGCAGCCTGCAGGGGCTGGGGTCGAACACTGAAGCTTTCTTT. Amino acids: CASSLQGLGSNTEAFF.

The V gene is TRBV10-3, the J gene TRBJ1-2; D remains unclear. This CDR3 is built from 13 residues. In germline, CDR1 is ENHRY, CDR2 SYGVKD. V was cut by 3 bases and J by 11 bases, with 16 bases left in between. CDR3 in amino acids: CAISESDELGYTF. The CDR3, as DNA: TGTGCCATCAGTGAAAGCGATGAATTAGGTTACACCTTC.

As concerns this clone: The sample has other DNA sequences that encode this CDR3 too. The CDR3 loop reads CAWSVQGLEAFF. Here the CDR3 DNA reads TGTGCCTGGAGTGTACAGGGCTTAGAAGCTTTCTTT. V is TRBV30 and J is TRBJ1-1; possible D gene TRBD1, 6 bases. V gave up 0 bases and J gave up 8 bases, with 10 bases separating them. The CDR3 has 12 amino acids. Germline V CDR1 and CDR2: GTSNPN, SVGIG (reference sequence).

This clone was seen a few times. This sequence joins TRBV7-9 and TRBJ2-5; perhaps TRBD2 as D (7 bases). Between the trimmed V and J ends, which lost 6 bases and 5 bases, there was a span of 16 bases. Germline lookup yields CDR1 SEHNR and CDR2 FQNEAQ (reference sequence). The CDR3 is made up of 14 amino acids. CDR3 bases: TGTGCCAGCAGTCGGACGGGGGGCGGGGAGACCCAGTACTTC. Translated, it gives CASSRTGGGETQYF.

This clone occurred once. The gene calls are TRBV5-4 and TRBJ1-2; 8 bases are shared with TRBD1. The germline CDR1 and CDR2 sequences are SGHNT and YYREEE (reference sequence). CDR3 length: 14 amino acids. Trimming at V came to 2 bases and at J to 7 bases, leaving 7 bases not matched to a gene. The CDR3 bases are TGTGCCAGCAGCTTTTTGTCAGGGGGCGGTGGCTACACCTTC. Translation: CASSFLSGGGGYTF.

The chain is built from TRBV6-5 and TRBJ1-6, with 7 bases aligning to TRBD1. The CDR3 is 15 amino acids. V was clipped by 2 bases and J by 6 bases; unmatched bases: 4. Germline loops: CDR1 MNHEY, CDR2 SVGAGI. The CDR3 spells CASSYMPGGNSPLHF. The CDR3 DNA reads as TGTGCCAGCAGTTACATGCCAGGGGGTAATTCACCCCTCCACTTT.

The chain has TRBV6-5 and TRBJ1-1, with D possibly TRBD1 on 5 matching bases. Trimming took off 6 bases at V and 9 bases at J, with 14 bases between the two ends. Germline loops: CDR1 MNHEY, CDR2 SVGAGI. The CDR3 length is 12 residues. As DNA, the CDR3 is TGTGCCAGCAGCTCACAGGTTCGAAAAGCTTTCTTT. Protein product: CASSSQVRKAFF.

The chain recombines TRBV5-1 with TRBJ1-1; D is undetermined. Deletions cut 0 bases from V and 2 bases from J, with 8 bases between. This CDR3 spans 14 amino acids. Germline loops: CDR1 SGHRS, CDR2 YFSETQ. The CDR3 DNA reads TGCGCCAGCAGCTTGGTAGTCCCAAACACTGAAGCTTTCTTT. This translates into CASSLVVPNTEAFF.

This clone appeared once. The chain has TRBV18 and TRBJ2-1; 7 positions agree with TRBD1. Germline V gene sequence: CDR1 KGHSH, CDR2 LQKENI. This CDR3 region has 17 residues. With V trimmed by 6 bases and J by 7 bases, 18 bases remained unmatched. For the CDR3, the DNA is TGTGCCAGCTCCCCCACGTCTAGACAGGGTGAAGGGAATGAGCAGTTCTTC. Translated, it gives CASSPTSRQGEGNEQFF.